The sequence of this T cell receptor (beta chain) was determined in a study of CD8+ T cells in alopecia areata. As for this clone: The antigen is undetermined.

Treatment denoted: oral pan-JAK inhibitor, 5-10 mg twice daily. PBMC-derived CD4+ and CD8+ T cells were sorted. The germline CDR1 and CDR2 sequences are GTSNPN and SVGIG (reference sequence). The CDR3 contains 16 residues. V lost 4 bases and J lost 0, with 15 bases in between. Reverse transcription of extracted RNA yielded cDNA, which provided the sequencing template. Profiled with immunoSEQ multiplex PCR; TCRdb holds only in-frame clones, not every one. There are 170,000 or so clones in the sample; roughly 62% occur only once, and over 10% lies in the top ten. Study-level results: Clarity of TCR sharing across patients fell short of that in mice, possibly HLA-related. Normal scalp had lower clonality than lesional scalp, with alopecia totalis/universalis lesions showing this most strongly.

This sequence was found in a human donor with alopecia areata. The sample consisted of CD8+ T cells sorted from blood, taken at week 24, from a patient treated with tofacitinib. The rearrangement uses TRBV30 and TRBJ1-4; maybe TRBD1 (5 bases). CDR3 nucleotide sequence: TGTGCCTGGACGCGGGGCCGTGCCGCAACTAATGAAAAACTGTTTTTT. This sequence encodes CAWTRGRAATNEKLFF.